The 18 T cell receptor beta chains below come from one sample, sequenced in a study of CD8 T cells in ankylosing spondylitis. Study-wide results and limits: A motif in TCR beta, a set of roughly eight highly homologous variants, appeared characteristic of ankylosing spondylitis blood.

Each CDR3 protein gets one entry after TCRdb re-called the 5' RACE reads with MiXCR. The table lists a few hundred thousand distinct CDR3 sequences, more than 9.5% of them singletons. These receptors' antigens are unknown. The sample consisted of blood, either unsorted or a sorted T cell fraction (not recorded which). The receptors were gathered from a male donor with ankylosing spondylitis.

This clonotype was found many times. The chain uses TRBV24-1 and TRBJ2-5; 11 bases agree with TRBD1. Looked up from germline, CDR1 is KGHDR and CDR2 is SFDVKD. Losses at the gene ends were 5 bases for V and 4 bases for J; bases not matched to a gene: 8. The CDR3 runs to 16 residues. The CDR3 nucleotides are TGTGCCACCAGTGCCCCCTCGGGACAGGGGGGAGAGACCCAGTACTTC. This codes for CATSAPSGQGGETQYF.

The chain carries TRBV20-1 and TRBJ2-5; 9 positions agree with TRBD1. The CDR3 is made up of 14 amino acids. Germline CDR1 reads DFQATT; CDR2 reads SNEGSKA (reference sequence). The V segment lost 3 bases and the J segment 4 bases; nucleotides outside the gene matches: 6. The CDR3 is CSASYRGRRETQYF. The CDR3 bases are TGCAGTGCTAGCTACAGGGGGCGGAGAGAGACCCAGTACTTC.

This clonotype was found a few times. The genes are TRBV28 and TRBJ2-3; 9 nucleotides align to TRBD2. The CDR3 extends over 15 amino acids. J gave up 3 bases and V 5 bases, and 6 bases lay outside the gene matches. Germline assignment: CDR1 MDHEN and CDR2 SYDVKM. In DNA, the CDR3 is TGTGCCAGCAGTCGGCGCGGGAGGGGTACAGATACGCAGTATTTT. This encodes CASSRRGRGTDTQYF. The complete variable domain, with remaining parts taken from reference TRBV28 and TRBJ2-3, reads DVKVTQSSRYLVKRTGEKVFLECVQDMDHENMFWYRQDPGLGLRLIYFSYDVKMKEKGDIPEGYSVSREKKERFSLILESASTNQTSMYLCASSRRGRGTDTQYFGPGTRLTVL.

This clonotype came up many times. This chain uses TRBV7-2 with TRBJ1-4, with D unresolved. CDR3 length: 16 residues. Trimming left V 5 bases short and J 5 bases short, with 18 bases between. Germline V gene sequence: CDR1 SGHTA, CDR2 FQGNSA. CDR3: CASSLRHTGRNEKLFF. CDR3 coding DNA: TGTGCCAGCAGCCTTCGACATACCGGGAGGAATGAAAAACTGTTTTTT.

The rearrangement links TRBV5-4 to TRBJ2-6; 9 bases agree with TRBD1. The V segment lost 4 bases and the J segment 1 base; nucleotides outside the gene matches: 9. Per the germline V gene, CDR1 is SGHNT and CDR2 is YYREEE (reference sequence). CDR3 length: 18 amino acids. Here the CDR3 DNA reads TGTGCCAGCAGCACACCTCCGGGACAGGGTTCTGGGGCCAACGTCCTGACTTTC. Amino acids: CASSTPPGQGSGANVLTF.

The genes are TRBV29-1 and TRBJ1-1; D remains ambiguous. The CDR3 runs 13 residues. Trimming removed 5 bases at V and 1 base at J, with 11 bases between. Germline CDR1 is SQVTM and CDR2 is ANQGSEA. CDR3 sequence (DNA): TGCAGCGTTATCGGACGCACGAACACTGAAGCTTTCTTT. This codes for CSVIGRTNTEAFF.

A few counts support this clonotype. The chain employs TRBV5-1 and TRBJ2-7; 7 positions match TRBD1. V was clipped by 4 bases and J by 1 base; unmatched bases: 11. The CDR3 has 16 residues. The germline CDR1 and CDR2 sequences are SGHRS and YFSETQ. DNA of the CDR3: TGCGCCAGCAGCCCATACCCCGGGACAGAATCCTACGAGCAGTACTTC. Protein: CASSPYPGTESYEQYF.

This clonotype was detected a few times. At one end, the junction sequence differs from germline, possibly due to a read error. The chain employs TRBV18 and TRBJ2-2; 13 bases line up with TRBD2. Germline V gene sequence: CDR1 KGHSH, CDR2 LQKENI. The CDR3 extends over 16 amino acids. The CDR3 DNA sequence: TGTGCCAGCTCACCAAGGACTAGCGGGGGCACCTGGGAGCTGTTTTTT. Its protein product is CASSPRTSGGTWELFF.

The sample holds many counts of this clonotype. The rearrangement uses TRBV12-3 or TRBV12-4 and TRBJ1-1; 11 bases are a match to TRBD1. The ends lost 5 bases at V and 4 bases at J; junction bases unmatched: 6. The CDR3 sequence is 15 residues long. Written as DNA, the CDR3 is TGTGCCAGCAGTCTTTCCGGGACAGGGGGCACTGAAGCTTTCTTT. As protein: CASSLSGTGGTEAFF.

This clonotype came up a few times. This chain's CDR3 is CASSQELAGPYSTDTQYF. Here the CDR3 DNA reads TGTGCCAGCAGCCAAGAACTAGCGGGACCCTATAGCACAGATACGCAGTATTTT. The chain recombines TRBV3-1 with TRBJ2-3, with 10 bases that match TRBD2. The germline CDR1 and CDR2 sequences are LGHDT and YNNKEL (reference sequence). CDR3 length: 18 residues. Germline trimming cut 0 bases from V and 0 bases from J; bases unmatched to any gene: 6.

The rearrangement uses TRBV3-1 and TRBJ2-7, with D unclear. CDR3 length: 8 amino acids. Germline CDR1 reads LGHDT; CDR2 reads YNNKEL (reference sequence). The CDR3 DNA sequence: TGTTCCGGTGTCGAGCAGTACGTC. This codes for CSGVEQYV.

The chain links TRBV24-1 to TRBJ2-3; perhaps TRBD2 as D (5 bases). Trimming removed 2 bases at V and 0 bases at J, with 11 bases between. CDR1 and CDR2 from the germline V gene are KGHDR and SFDVKD. The CDR3 has 16 amino acids. CDR3 residues: CATSDYEGPSTDTQYF. The CDR3 bases are TGTGCCACCAGTGATTATGAGGGCCCTAGCACAGATACGCAGTATTTT.

The chain is built from TRBV7-9 and TRBJ1-1; 7 bases line up with TRBD1. The CDR3 extends over 16 amino acids. The V gene end was trimmed by 4 bases and the J gene end by 0 bases; junction bases not matched to a gene: 8. Germline V gene sequence: CDR1 SEHNR, CDR2 FQNEAQ (reference sequence). The CDR3 here is CASSWGRGRVNTEAFF. As DNA, the CDR3 is TGTGCCAGCAGCTGGGGGAGGGGGCGTGTGAACACTGAAGCTTTCTTT. Filled out from reference TRBV7-9 and TRBJ1-1, the complete variable domain reads DTGVSQNPRHKITKRGQNVTFRCDPISEHNRLYWYRQTLGQGPEFLTYFQNEAQLEKSRLLSDRFSAERPKGSFSTLEIQRTEQGDSAMYLCASSWGRGRVNTEAFFGQGTRLTVV.

This clonotype was detected a few times. The rearrangement links TRBV7-9 to TRBJ2-5, with D possibly being TRBD2 (8 bases). Trimming stripped 0 bases from V and 4 bases from J, with 15 bases between. The CDR3 is 16 residues long. The V gene's germline CDR1 is SEHNR and CDR2 FQNEAQ (reference sequence). The DNA of the CDR3 is TGTGCCAGCAGCTTAGCAGGGGGCCGGGGGGGAGAGACCCAGTACTTC. It encodes CASSLAGGRGGETQYF.

This chain joins TRBV20-1 and TRBJ1-3; possibly TRBD1 for D (5 bases). The V end was cut by 3 bases, the J end by 2 bases, with 11 bases between. CDR3 length: 14 amino acids. CDR1 is DFQATT and CDR2 is SNEGSKA in the germline V gene (reference sequence). CDR3 amino acids: CSARWGGAGNTIYF. The CDR3 bases are TGCAGTGCTAGGTGGGGGGGGGCTGGAAACACCATATATTTT.

This clonotype was counted ten times or more. The chain is built from TRBV7-2 and TRBJ1-1; perhaps TRBD1 as D (5 bases). V dropped 3 bases and J dropped 4 bases, with 9 bases sitting between them. This CDR3 has 13 amino acids. From germline, CDR1 is SGHTA and CDR2 FQGNSA. The CDR3 sequence is CASSFKGATEAFF. The CDR3 region has the DNA TGTGCCAGCAGCTTCAAAGGGGCCACTGAAGCTTTCTTT.

This clonotype was observed many times. The chain carries TRBV11-3 and TRBJ2-1; no clear D gene. Germline V lookup: CDR1 SGHNT, CDR2 YENEEA. The V end was cut by 7 bases, the J end by 10 bases, with 14 bases between. The CDR3 consists of 12 residues. The CDR3 reads CASKFFSDEQFF. The CDR3 DNA is TGTGCCAGCAAATTTTTCAGCGACGAGCAGTTCTTC.

In its sample, this clonotype was seen a few times. V and J are TRBV15 and TRBJ2-7; D is possibly TRBD1 (5 bases). The CDR3 has 16 amino acids. V shed 0 bases and J shed 0 bases, with 12 bases lying between them. In germline, CDR1 is LNHNV, CDR2 YYDKDF (reference sequence). This CDR3 reads CATSRDRREPSYEQYF. DNA for the CDR3: TGTGCCACCAGCAGAGATCGCAGGGAACCCTCCTACGAGCAGTACTTC. The full variable domain, its missing parts supplied by reference TRBV15 and TRBJ2-7, is DAMVIQNPRYQVTQFGKPVTLSCSQTLNHNVMYWYQQKSSQAPKLLFHYYDKDFNNEADTPDNFQSRRPNTSFCFLDIRSPGLGDTAMYLCATSRDRREPSYEQYFGPGTRLTVT.